This T cell receptor (beta chain) was recorded in a study of low-dose radiotherapy and immunotherapy resistance in tumors. This clonotype showed up many times. TRAV- and TRBV-specific primers primed first-strand cDNA, covering alpha and beta chains. With a V-primer adapter and a constant-region primer, TCRs were amplified for about 19 PCR cycles. Each CDR3 protein gets one entry after TCRdb re-called the reads with MiXCR. Of over 65,000 distinct CDR3 sequences in the sample, 15% to 20% were seen once. The time point: before trial treatment. Germline V lookup: CDR1 MNHEY, CDR2 SVGEGT. V dropped 5 bases and J dropped 7 bases, with 15 bases sitting between them. This CDR3 has 14 residues.

The clonotype originates from a male donor with prostate cancer. The V and J genes are TRBV6-2 or TRBV6-3 and TRBJ2-1; perhaps TRBD2 as D (6 bases). Here the sequenced sample was PBMCs, taken before treatment. The CDR3 reads CASSPGLGWNEQFF. In nucleotides, the CDR3 is TGTGCCAGCAGTCCGGGACTTGGGTGGAATGAGCAGTTCTTC.